The 29 T cell receptor beta chains reported below all come from one sample, sequenced in a study of T cells in Graves' hyperthyroidism and ophthalmopathy. Researchers took RNA transcripts and amplified the TCR beta CDR3 regions from them. HTBI primers were employed in a first-round RT-PCR of the TCR CDR3. TCRdb re-analysed the multiplex PCR reads in MiXCR, keeping a single row per CDR3 protein. The data show 540,000 or so distinct CDR3 sequences, around 14% seen once. Sequenced: blood. The receptors shown here come from a woman aged 30 to 39 with Graves' hyperthyroidism.

This clonotype came up once. The rearrangement joins TRBV13 to TRBJ1-2, with D unclear. V was clipped by 2 bases and J by 4 bases, with 17 bases between them. The CDR3 length is 16 residues. CDR1 is PRHDT, CDR2 FYEKMQ, per germline (reference sequence). CDR3 region: CASSLRLDQIPYGYTF. The CDR3 DNA reads TGTGCCAGCAGCTTACGACTGGACCAGATCCCCTATGGCTACACCTTC.

This clonotype was seen more than once but under ten times. J is TRBJ2-5 and V is TRBV7-3, with D uncertain. Germline CDR1 reads SGHTA; CDR2 reads FQGTGA. Trimming cost V 3 bases and J 5 bases, with 10 bases left between them. The CDR3 is 13 residues long. CDR3 DNA sequence: TGTGCCAGCAGCTTTAGTCACTCCGAGACCCAGTACTTC. Translation gives CASSFSHSETQYF.

In this sample, this clonotype turned up many times. The chain has TRBV2 and TRBJ1-1, with TRBD1 matching over 8 bases. The trim removed 3 bases at V and 3 bases at J, leaving 21 bases unmatched. The CDR3 totals 20 residues. Germline CDR1 and CDR2: SNHLY and FYNNEI. CDR3 residues: CASSDDLLRGRGSVDTEAFF. CDR3 DNA sequence: TGTGCCAGCAGTGATGATTTGCTCAGGGGGCGGGGAAGTGTGGACACTGAAGCTTTCTTT.

This clonotype was recorded many times. The chain has TRBV10-3 and TRBJ1-2, with 10 bases fitting TRBD1. CDR1 ENHRY and CDR2 SYGVKD come from the germline V gene. CDR3 length equals 14 residues. Unmatched junction bases numbered 8, after V lost 5 bases and J lost 8 bases. CDR3 loop: CAISRTGGKGGYTF. CDR3 coding DNA: TGTGCCATCAGTCGGACAGGGGGGAAAGGAGGCTACACCTTC.

Many counts were recorded for this clonotype. The chain carries TRBV27 and TRBJ2-7, with 11 positions matching TRBD2. CDR1 MNHEY and CDR2 SMNVEV come from the germline V gene (reference sequence). The CDR3 contains 16 residues. Trimming cost V 5 bases and J 4 bases; bases outside gene matches: 10. CDR3 coding DNA: TGTGCCAGCAGTCGGGGCGGGGCTAGCGGGAGGTACGAGCAGTACTTC. This codes for CASSRGGASGRYEQYF.

The chain joins TRBV7-9 to TRBJ2-1; 9 nucleotides agree with TRBD2. Losses at the gene ends were 7 bases for V and 8 bases for J; bases not matched to a gene: 9. Germline-derived CDR1 and CDR2 are SEHNR and FQNEAQ (reference sequence). The CDR3 contains 14 residues. The CDR3: CASTVSGSFDEQFF. The CDR3 nucleotides read TGTGCCAGCACCGTTAGCGGGAGCTTTGATGAGCAGTTCTTC.

The V and J genes are TRBV30 and TRBJ2-1; TRBD1 agrees at 8 bases. Per the germline V gene, CDR1 is GTSNPN and CDR2 is SVGIG (reference sequence). Trimming at V came to 4 bases and at J to 6 bases, leaving 8 bases not matched to a gene. CDR3 size: 14 residues. This chain's CDR3 is CAWTSTGAPNEQFF. The CDR3 nucleotides read TGTGCCTGGACCTCGACAGGGGCCCCCAATGAGCAGTTCTTC.

The chain carries TRBV6-2 or TRBV6-3 and TRBJ1-4; D possibly corresponds to TRBD1 (5 bases). Between the trimmed V and J ends, which lost 0 bases and 2 bases, there was a span of 16 bases. Looked up from germline, CDR1 is MNHEY and CDR2 is SVGEGT. This CDR3 has 18 residues. DNA for the CDR3: TGTGCCAGCAGTTACTCCCGGGTTGGAGGGGCGACTAATGAAAAACTGTTTTTT. This gives the protein CASSYSRVGGATNEKLFF.

This clonotype was detected many times. The chain couples TRBV27 to TRBJ2-7; D uncertain. CDR1 and CDR2 (germline): MNHEY, SMNVEV (reference sequence). The CDR3 totals 11 residues. V was clipped by 7 bases and J by 6 bases, with 10 bases between them. The CDR3 loop is CASMAGVEQYF. The CDR3 nucleotides are TGTGCCAGCATGGCCGGCGTCGAGCAGTACTTC.

This clonotype was seen ten or more times. The gene calls are TRBV5-1 and TRBJ2-7; the D gene is possibly TRBD1 (5 bases). The CDR3 runs 15 residues. CDR1 SGHRS and CDR2 YFSETQ come from the germline V gene. Trimming shortened V by 1 base and J by 2 bases, and 13 bases separated the two germline ends. The CDR3 DNA is TGCGCCAGCAGCTTGCGGGCAGGGTTGGCCTACGAGCAGTACTTC. Its translation is CASSLRAGLAYEQYF.

This clonotype was detected many times. The chain links TRBV28 to TRBJ1-5, with 7 nucleotides matching TRBD1. CDR3 length: 18 amino acids. V shed 7 bases and J 0 bases; nucleotides not matched to a gene: 15. The germline gives CDR1 MDHEN, CDR2 SYDVKM. The CDR3 DNA sequence: TGTGCCAGCACCCCGGTAGGCGGGACAGATCCTAGCAATCAGCCCCAGCATTTT. Its protein is CASTPVGGTDPSNQPQHF.

This clonotype was observed many times. The chain has TRBV11-2 and TRBJ2-4; D might be TRBD1 (6 bases). The germline V and J ends were trimmed by 5 bases and 0 bases, with 11 bases remaining between them. This CDR3 region has 15 residues. The germline V gene encodes CDR1 SGHAT and CDR2 FQNNGV. CDR3 loop: CASSEIQGAKNIQYF. The CDR3, as DNA: TGTGCCAGCAGCGAAATACAGGGAGCCAAAAACATTCAGTACTTC. Variable domain in full (rest from reference TRBV11-2 and TRBJ2-4): EAGVAQSPRYKIIEKRQSVAFWCNPISGHATLYWYQQILGQGPKLLIQFQNNGVVDDSQLPKDRFSAERLKGVDSTLKIQPAKLEDSAVYLCASSEIQGAKNIQYFGAGTRLSVL.

The chain carries TRBV11-2 and TRBJ1-6; tentative D call: TRBD1 (6 bases). This CDR3 contains 16 residues. Trimming removed 5 bases from V and 7 bases from J, with 18 bases in between. The germline gives CDR1 SGHAT, CDR2 FQNNGV. CDR3 bases: TGTGCCAGCAGCCTCCCGGGGGGGGGGCAGAATTCACCCCTCCACTTT. Amino acids: CASSLPGGGQNSPLHF.

Comment on this clonotype: This may come from a read error, since a much larger clone is one base off. The chain employs TRBV2 and TRBJ1-2; D remains unclear. V was trimmed by 6 bases and J by 4 bases, leaving 15 bases between them. This CDR3 contains 14 residues. Germline values: CDR1 SNHLY, CDR2 FYNNEI. The CDR3 protein is CASRVNPLAYGYTF. CDR3 DNA: TGTGCCAGCAGGGTAAACCCCCTTGCCTATGGCTACACCTTC.

Only a few counts were recorded for this clonotype. The chain recombines TRBV3-1 with TRBJ2-7; the D gene is possibly TRBD2 (6 bases). The CDR3 extends over 14 amino acids. V was pared by 8 bases and J by 7 bases, with 21 bases between. Germline V lookup: CDR1 LGHDT, CDR2 YNNKEL (reference sequence). CDR3 sequence (DNA): TGTGCCAGCCAGACGACCCTCGAGGCGGGAGAGCAGTACTTC. Translation gives CASQTTLEAGEQYF.

This clonotype has ten or more counts. The chain is built from TRBV6-1 and TRBJ2-7, with D maybe TRBD1 (5 bases). This CDR3 spans 11 amino acids. Per germline, CDR1 MNHNS and CDR2 SASEGT. Trimming cost V 5 bases and J 6 bases, with 8 bases left between them. The CDR3 spells CASSSQGEQYF. In DNA, the CDR3 is TGTGCCAGCAGTTCTCAGGGCGAGCAGTACTTC.

The CDR3 reads CASSEAGTRTLWGGYTF. The CDR3 DNA reads TGTGCCAGCAGTGAAGCCGGGACACGCACGCTGTGGGGTGGCTACACCTTC. This rearrangement joins TRBV6-1 to TRBJ1-2, with D tentatively TRBD1 (6 bases). V was cut by 0 bases and J by 7 bases, with 21 bases left in between. This CDR3 has 17 residues. Germline V gene sequence: CDR1 MNHNS, CDR2 SASEGT.

Many counts were recorded for this clonotype. This chain uses TRBV12-3 or TRBV12-4 with TRBJ2-2, with D possibly matching TRBD2 (5 bases). Trimming removed 5 bases from V and 0 bases from J, with 10 bases in between. The CDR3 consists of 15 residues. The CDR3 sequence: CASSADYANTGELFF. The CDR3 region has the DNA TGTGCCAGCAGTGCCGACTACGCGAACACCGGGGAGCTGTTTTTT.

This rearrangement joins TRBV5-5 to TRBJ2-1; TRBD2 aligns across 12 bases. With 2 bases clipped from V and 10 bases from J, the junction kept 16 bases outside the gene matches. From germline, CDR1 is SGHKS and CDR2 YYEKEE (reference sequence). This CDR3 contains 18 residues. This chain's CDR3 is CASSLSLAGGGLGTEQFF. CDR3 DNA sequence: TGTGCCAGCAGCTTATCGCTAGCGGGAGGGGGTCTGGGGACGGAGCAGTTCTTC.

Many counts were recorded for this clonotype. This chain's CDR3 is CASSFKTSLNSYEQYF. The CDR3 DNA reads as TGTGCCAGCAGTTTTAAGACTAGCTTGAACTCCTACGAGCAGTACTTC. V and J are TRBV6-2 or TRBV6-3 and TRBJ2-7; 7 positions match TRBD2. This CDR3 is 16 amino acids long. Germline V gene lookup returns CDR1 MNHEY and CDR2 SVGEGT. Unmatched junction bases numbered 9, after V lost 4 bases and J lost 0 bases.

The chain links TRBV6-1 to TRBJ1-5; 8 bases are shared with TRBD1. CDR3 size: 13 residues. V gave up 7 bases and J gave up 7 bases; unmatched junction bases: 6. Per the germline V gene, CDR1 is MNHNS and CDR2 is SASEGT. The DNA of the CDR3 is TGTGCCAGCACCAGAGACAGGGGACAGCCCCAGCATTTT. Residues: CASTRDRGQPQHF.

The chain uses TRBV7-9 and TRBJ2-1; 9 bases are a match to TRBD2. CDR1 is SEHNR, CDR2 FQNEAQ, per germline (reference sequence). The CDR3 spans 16 residues. With V trimmed by 5 bases and J by 4 bases, 9 bases remained unmatched. CDR3 sequence reads: CASSTQASGIYNEQFF. DNA of the CDR3: TGTGCCAGCAGCACCCAAGCTAGCGGGATTTACAATGAGCAGTTCTTC.

The genes are TRBV6-6 and TRBJ2-3, with D tentatively TRBD2 (5 bases). The CDR3 spans 13 residues. The germline V gene encodes CDR1 MNHNY and CDR2 SVGAGI (reference sequence). Trimming took off 2 bases at V and 6 bases at J, with 9 bases between the two ends. Here the CDR3 reads CASSYRGHDTQYF. The CDR3, as DNA: TGTGCCAGCAGTTACCGCGGGCATGATACGCAGTATTTT.

This clonotype was detected a few times. J is TRBJ2-3 and V is TRBV3-1, with 7 positions matching TRBD1. The CDR3 spans 15 residues. The V and J ends lost 5 bases and 2 bases, in that order; junction bases with no gene match: 7. Per the germline V gene, CDR1 is LGHDT and CDR2 is YNNKEL (reference sequence). In DNA, the CDR3 is TGTGCCAGCAGCAGGGTGACAGGGCACACAGATACGCAGTATTTT. Amino acids: CASSRVTGHTDTQYF.

As to this clonotype: A much larger clonotype is one base distant, so this may be a read error. The V call is TRBV10-3, the J call TRBJ1-6; TRBD1 matches 7 bases. Per germline, CDR1 ENHRY and CDR2 SYGVKD. CDR3 length: 14 residues. Trimming removed 4 bases from V and 8 bases from J; junction bases left unmatched: 5. The CDR3: CAISAGTADSPLHF. The CDR3 nucleotides are TGTGCCATCAGTGCTGGGACAGCGGATTCACCCCTCCACTTT.

The chain couples TRBV10-3 to TRBJ2-3; D uncertain. V lost 8 bases and J lost 1, with 10 bases in between. The CDR3 is 13 residues long. The germline V gene has CDR1 ENHRY and CDR2 SYGVKD. Written as DNA, the CDR3 is TGTGCCATCCTTTCGGCAGGCACAGATACGCAGTATTTT. Protein sequence: CAILSAGTDTQYF.

This clonotype occurred many times. The chain recombines TRBV11-2 with TRBJ2-1; 8 bases line up with TRBD1. Germline CDR1 and CDR2: SGHAT and FQNNGV. CDR3 length: 15 residues. The trim removed 1 base at V and 7 bases at J, leaving 6 bases unmatched. The CDR3 nucleotides are TGTGCCAGCAGCTTAGGAACAGGGGGTTGGAATGAGCAGTTCTTC. Translation gives CASSLGTGGWNEQFF.

At least ten counts were recorded for this clonotype. The rearrangement links TRBV7-2 to TRBJ2-1; 7 nucleotides align to TRBD2. The germline CDR1 and CDR2 sequences are SGHTA and FQGNSA. The V and J ends lost 8 bases and 6 bases, in that order; junction bases with no gene match: 4. There are 12 residues in the CDR3. The chain's CDR3 is CASGGEGNEQFF. In DNA form, the CDR3 reads TGTGCCAGCGGGGGGGAGGGCAATGAGCAGTTCTTC.

This clonotype has more than one count but fewer than ten. The chain uses TRBV5-1 and TRBJ2-7; 9 bases agree with TRBD2. The V and J ends lost 2 bases and 6 bases, in that order; junction bases with no gene match: 6. This CDR3 comprises 14 residues. Germline lookup yields CDR1 SGHRS and CDR2 YFSETQ. CDR3 sequence (DNA): TGCGCCAGCAGCTTCGAGCGGGAGGCGGGCGAGCAGTACTTC. Amino acids: CASSFEREAGEQYF.